The clone carrying this T cell receptor beta chain was seen many times. No antigen is known for it. This specimen comes from a study of metastatic and nonmetastatic thyroid tumors. About the study: Repertoire comparisons spanned blood and tumor or nodule tissue from malignant and benign thyroid patients. General observations from the study: As reported, TCR beta diversity in blood and tumor was significantly higher in malignant thyroid tumors than in benign nodules.

This CDR3 contains 18 residues. The V and J ends lost 2 bases and 1 base, in that order; junction bases with no gene match: 10. CDR1 and CDR2 (germline): KGHSH, LQKENI. All patients reached thyroid surgery having received no treatment beforehand. TCRdb re-called the PCR reads through MiXCR. Found here are 25,000 to 35,000 clones, 20% to 25% of them singletons; the top ten hold approximately 15%. The clonotype originates from a female donor with papillary thyroid cancer or a benign thyroid nodule (not recorded which). Some clones in this sample may be carry-over from other donors' samples. V usage is TRBV18 and J usage is TRBJ2-2, with 7 nucleotides matching TRBD1. Specimen: blood. The CDR3 is CASSPGSQGSMNTGELFF. The CDR3 region has the DNA TGTGCCAGCTCACCAGGGTCACAGGGGTCGATGAACACCGGGGAGCTGTTTTTT.